The sequence of this T cell receptor (beta chain) was determined in a study of cytomegalovirus exposure and HLA in healthy donors. V gave up 2 bases and J gave up 3 bases; unmatched junction bases: 6. Germline CDR1 SNHLY, CDR2 FYNNEI. The CDR3 contains 16 residues. The repertoire was sequenced with immunoSEQ multiplex PCR; TCRdb's copy has only in-frame clones and lacks some. The sample carries about 360,000 clones, 70% to 90% recorded once. The sample comprised PBMCs. V and J are TRBV2 and TRBJ2-2, with TRBD2 matching 7 bases. The TCR sequence derives from a woman younger than 35 in good health and CMV-seronegative. CDR3 residues: CASSEWAGEHTGELFF. The CDR3 DNA follows: TGTGCCAGCAGTGAATGGGCGGGGGAGCACACCGGGGAGCTGTTTTTT.